The 4 T cell receptor beta chains listed next were all sequenced from one sample in a study of T-cell memory formation after mild COVID-19. In TCRdb, the 5' RACE reads were re-called with MiXCR into one record per CDR3 protein. The repertoire holds fewer than 300,000 distinct CDR3 sequences, with roughly 17% as singletons. The material sequenced was PBMCs or a T cell subset sorted from them (not recorded which). The source is a man aged 18 to 30 who had mild COVID-19 (a few samples of this study predate the infection). Cell type and time point are not known.

In its sample, this clonotype was seen a few times. This chain links TRBV28 with TRBJ2-2; 9 bases are a match to TRBD1. The CDR3 spans 15 residues. The germline V gene encodes CDR1 MDHEN and CDR2 SYDVKM. The V segment lost 5 bases and the J segment 5 bases; nucleotides outside the gene matches: 6. CDR3 sequence reads: CASSPRDRVTGELFF. As DNA, the CDR3 is TGTGCCAGCAGTCCCCGGGACAGGGTAACCGGGGAGCTGTTTTTT.

This clonotype has a handful of counts. This sequence joins TRBV6-4 and TRBJ2-3; D is perhaps TRBD2 (6 bases). Germline-derived CDR1 and CDR2 are MRHNA and SNTAGT. The CDR3 has 15 amino acids. The ends were cut back, 2 bases at V and 2 bases at J, with 11 bases in the middle. The CDR3 protein is CASSDGERVTDTQYF. Here the CDR3 DNA reads TGTGCCAGCAGTGACGGGGAGCGGGTCACAGATACGCAGTATTTT.

This chain connects TRBV11-2 to TRBJ2-1; 9 bases line up with TRBD1. The CDR3 spans 16 residues. Germline V gives CDR1 SGHAT, CDR2 FQNNGV. V was clipped by 5 bases and J by 9 bases; unmatched bases: 14. Written as DNA, the CDR3 is TGTGCCAGCAGCCTCCTCCGGGACAGGGCGTCCATTGAGCAGTTCTTC. It encodes CASSLLRDRASIEQFF.

The genes are TRBV27 and TRBJ1-2, with 7 bases matching TRBD1. Germline V lookup: CDR1 MNHEY, CDR2 SMNVEV (reference sequence). The CDR3 extends over 13 amino acids. V was clipped by 4 bases and J by 8 bases; unmatched bases: 7. The CDR3 DNA follows: TGTGCCAGCAGTTCAATAAACAGGGGAGGCTACACCTTC. It is translated as CASSSINRGGYTF.